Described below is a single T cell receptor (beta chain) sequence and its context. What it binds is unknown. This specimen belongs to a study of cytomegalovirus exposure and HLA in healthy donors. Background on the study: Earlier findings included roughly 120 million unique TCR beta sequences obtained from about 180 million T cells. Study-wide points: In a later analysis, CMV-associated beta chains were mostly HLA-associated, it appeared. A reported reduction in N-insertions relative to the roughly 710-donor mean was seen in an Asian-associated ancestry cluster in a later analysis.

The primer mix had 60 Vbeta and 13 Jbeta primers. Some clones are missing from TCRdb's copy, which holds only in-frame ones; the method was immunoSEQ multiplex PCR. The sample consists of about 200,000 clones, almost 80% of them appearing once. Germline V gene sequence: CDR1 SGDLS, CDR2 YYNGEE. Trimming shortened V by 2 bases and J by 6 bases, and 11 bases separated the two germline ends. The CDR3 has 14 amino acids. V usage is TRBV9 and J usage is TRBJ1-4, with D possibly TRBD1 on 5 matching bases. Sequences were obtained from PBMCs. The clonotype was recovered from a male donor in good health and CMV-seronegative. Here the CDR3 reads CASSVGQGDEKLFF. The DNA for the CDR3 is TGTGCCAGCAGCGTGGGTCAGGGCGATGAAAAACTGTTTTTT.